This T cell receptor (beta chain) was identified in a study of cytomegalovirus exposure and HLA in healthy donors (TCRdb year 2017). Study-wide context: An earlier analysis of approximately 550 of the donors reported 250 to 300 Gb of sequence data and 100 million to 130 million unique TCR beta sequences from around 200 million T cells. Along with the roughly 700-subject first cohort, a separate validation cohort of 120 different subjects was used. The number of donors typed differed by locus, with about 629-630 for A, B, C, DRB1 and DQB1, about 500 for DQA1, some 570 for DPA1, and under 490 for DPB1. A later analysis re-analyzed previously published TCR beta repertoires from about 600 donors and added high-resolution HLA genotyping to study TCR occurrence patterns. The study aimed to test whether cataloging public T cell receptors could reveal signatures of past pathogen exposure. Donor age, sex, ethnicity and CMV serostatus were compiled together with the repertoire data. Approximately 310 gigabases of sequencing data and 70 million to 85 million unique TCR sequences were included in an early release covering 550 to 800 HLA-typed donors. HLA typing covered class I and class II loci at four-digit resolution. An earlier analysis of around 580 of the donors used high-throughput TCR beta sequencing to judge whether each TCR beta V gene segment behaved as functional or pseudogenic. Of the roughly 400 genotyped donors, approximately 82% fell in the genetic ancestry cluster associated with self-reported Caucasian donors. All discovery cohort repertoires had been generated using a single sequencing platform. In a later genetic analysis, genome-wide SNP genotypes for about three fifths of the 666 donors were used, and that subset was treated as a discovery cohort. The study profiled the T cell repertoires of more than 500 subjects by immunosequencing and related them to cytomegalovirus serostatus. Rather than using new phenotypic data, the later analysis identified candidate immune exposures from TCR beta sequences and from how often those sequences occurred across donors. About five DR-DQ haplotypes were treated as single units for association and clustering because of strong linkage in the cohort. High-throughput TCR immunosequencing, statistical association of individual TCRs with disease status, and machine learning were combined to predict cytomegalovirus infection status. Among a few hundred genotyped donors of the cohort, an average of roughly 240,000 unique TCR beta nucleotide sequences were sequenced per donor, roughly 18% of them non-productive.

Overall study outcomes, separate from this receptor: The earlier analysis of nearly 600 of the donors excluded some 16 rarely observed V segments, including chromosome 9 orphons, because counts were too low. In a later genetic analysis, fewer N-insertions in productive TCRs were reported among donors in an Asian-associated ancestry cluster than the roughly 710-donor mean. A further reported finding was that TCR beta sequences accurately predicted the HLA-A and HLA-B alleles for most subjects in the first cohort. According to a later analysis, TCR association rates differed among HLA loci, with DRB1 alleles showing the most associated TCRs and HLA-C alleles showing the fewest. Because the 87-base-pair reads could not distinguish some IMGT-functional V segments, including TRBV6-2 and TRBV6-3, those segments were excluded. In vitro tests confirmed that a few of the cytomegalovirus-associated TCR beta chains recognize cytomegalovirus antigens. In a later analysis, most CMV-associated TCR beta chains were found to appear HLA-restricted, with HLA associations seemingly driven largely by CMV exposure. Because HLA typing was unavailable for some donors at each locus, only the typed subset was used in association tests. In an earlier analysis of fewer than 700 of the donors, most TCR beta V segments appeared in productive rearrangements about 90% or about 30% of the time, broadly matching IMGT annotations. According to the authors, the approach could potentially be generalized to other disease states and immunological phenotypes. According to a later analysis, parvovirus B19, influenza, CMV and Epstein-Barr virus appeared linked to several top co-occurrence clusters. Assigning TCR associations to individual alleles was difficult when HLA alleles, especially DR and DQ, strongly co-occurred. The only immune exposure information available for the cohort was CMV serostatus. This cohort had only TCR beta chains sequenced, and the lack of alpha or paired-chain data limited which features could be detected. The classifier was reported to diagnose cytomegalovirus status with high specificity and sensitivity in both the original and validation cohorts. In a later genetic analysis, a missense DCLRE1C variant was associated with V-gene and J-gene trimming of TCR beta chains, and the association was replicated in an independent cohort. Linkage disequilibrium might explain the correlated functional status among segregating V segments, but an unknown experimental factor could not be ruled out. The sequencing pipeline was judged likely to have produced a cluster of highly shared sequence variants as a technical artifact. While some public TCRs were present in many individuals, most TCR sequences turned up only very rarely across donors. In a later analysis, HLA-associated TCR beta chains showed more clonal expansion and lower generation probabilities than non-associated chains that were equally common. The presence/absence analyses assumed that sequencing depth was roughly uniform across donors, and that assumption may not be true. In the study, some 160 TCR beta chains were listed as associated with cytomegalovirus. At a false discovery rate of 0.05, a later analysis linked some 17,000 TCR beta sequences to specific HLA alleles.

The cohort comprised 666 healthy bone marrow donors. All cohort members were sampled while nominally healthy, although unrecorded immune exposures were likely present. The donor tested CMV seronegative, placing the donor among the 300 to 450 seronegative members of the cohort. Every donor gave a peripheral blood sample, and the peripheral blood mononuclear cells from that sample were used for TCR beta sequencing. The Qiagen DNeasy Blood Extraction Kit was used to extract genomic DNA from the blood cell samples. Notes on this clone: Its antigen specificity is not known. Base qualities are not at hand, and no much larger clone is one base apart.

The trim is 1 base for V and 3 bases for J, with a gap of 12 bases between the germline ends. The germline V gene encodes CDR1 LGHNA and CDR2 YNFKEQ. The CDR3 holds 15 amino acids from the cysteine to the phenylalanine. Only CDR3 DNA is held: 45 bases, read in frame from base 1. Library preparation was by the immunoSEQ multiplex PCR assay. A mixture of 60 forward primers for TCR Vbeta segments and 13 reverse primers for TCR Jbeta segments was used in the multiplex PCR. The CDR3 region of rearranged TCR beta genes was amplified from genomic DNA by a multiplex PCR assay. Amplified TCR beta libraries were sequenced as 87-base-pair reads on the Illumina HiSeq System. Per the source publication's procedure: Across the roughly 640 repertoires, a later analysis counted some 81 million unique TCR beta chains, roughly 11 million of which were shared by at least two donors. Raw reads were error-corrected and collapsed into unique sequences by a nearest-neighbor algorithm in which closely related sequences were merged to remove PCR and sequencing errors. CDR3 sequences were aligned to IMGT reference sequences to assign V, D and J gene segments. For a sequence to be retained, at least a six-nucleotide match to both a V gene segment and a J gene segment was required. Rearrangements were classified as productive when the CDR3 lacked stop codons and remained in frame with V and J, and all other rearrangements were classified as non-productive. CDR3 was defined by IMGT convention, running from the second conserved V-encoded cysteine to the conserved J-encoded phenylalanine. The earlier analysis of some 580 of the donors excluded any sequence lacking an unambiguous match to a single V gene segment. In an earlier analysis of approximately 550 of the donors, V segments were called functional above 56.7% productive rearrangements and were called segregating when the between-donor standard deviation exceeded 5%. A statistical classification framework was built for diagnosing cytomegalovirus status from the catalog of TCR beta chain sequences. In a later analysis, TCR nucleotide sequences were compared against IMGT/GENE-DB human TR gene sequences so that V and J genes could be assigned. A later analysis assigned CDR3 sequences and most-parsimonious VDJ recombination scenarios with the TCRdist pipeline. In a later analysis, each TCR beta chain was defined by its CDR3 amino acid sequence together with its V-gene family, and reads without a unique V-gene family were excluded. A later analysis removed several hundred highly shared, low-generation-probability nucleotide sequences to deal with suspected cross-contamination and a sequencing artifact. In a later analysis, a clonal expansion index was calculated for each public chain from normalized within-repertoire ranks of inferred template counts. In a later analysis, generation probabilities were computed with a VDJ recombination model fitted to out-of-frame rearrangements, and the resulting probabilities were checked against IGoR. In a later analysis, hypergeometric tests were used to score TCR-TCR, TCR-HLA and TCR-CMV co-occurrence, with a repertoire-size bias correction applied to TCR pairs. A later analysis estimated false discovery rates by permuting HLA or CMV assignments 20 times. A later analysis grouped co-occurring TCRs with DBSCAN, adding TCRdist sequence similarity when clustering within HLA-allele-positive subsets. Repertoires with fewer than 30,000 or more than 120,000 public chains were left out of co-occurrence clustering, as were about 5 repertoires with anomalous nucleotide sharing. In its TCRdb copy, this immuneACCESS table keeps in-frame sequences only and misses some clones. Where compared with another copy, unresolved V genes explain less than half of these, and the others have no known cause. That table furnishes V, J and clone size, whereas the DNA furnished D and trimming. In this sample the table shows approximately 250,000 clones, around four fifths of which occur a single time. The ten largest clones take up 0.45% to 0.5% of the sample.

This clonotype originated in a boy younger than 18 in good health and CMV-seronegative. The receptor chain draws on TRBV4-2 and TRBJ1-2; possibly the D gene is TRBD1, per 5 matching bases. Specimen: PBMCs. The CDR3 loop reads CASSQAGTFDYGYTF. The nucleotides are TGTGCCAGCAGCCAAGCCGGGACTTTTGACTATGGCTACACCTTC.